The clone carrying this TCR beta chain was found a few times. The data stem from a study of HIV-infected patients and healthy controls. TCRdb used MiXCR to reprocess the 5' RACE reads, holding one entry per CDR3 protein. The sample includes 15,000 to 20,000 distinct CDR3 sequences, around 19% of them seen just once. The V end lost 5 bases, the J end lost 0 bases, and 13 bases lay between the germline ends. This CDR3 comprises 15 residues. From germline, CDR1 is LNHDA and CDR2 SQIVND (reference sequence). Input material: CD8+ T cells from blood. This chain joins TRBV19 and TRBJ1-1; D might be TRBD1 (5 bases). This TCR was sampled from a human donor in good health. CDR3 amino acids: CASSRQGLMNTEAFF. The DNA for the CDR3 is TGTGCCAGTAGTCGTCAGGGCCTAATGAACACTGAAGCTTTCTTT.